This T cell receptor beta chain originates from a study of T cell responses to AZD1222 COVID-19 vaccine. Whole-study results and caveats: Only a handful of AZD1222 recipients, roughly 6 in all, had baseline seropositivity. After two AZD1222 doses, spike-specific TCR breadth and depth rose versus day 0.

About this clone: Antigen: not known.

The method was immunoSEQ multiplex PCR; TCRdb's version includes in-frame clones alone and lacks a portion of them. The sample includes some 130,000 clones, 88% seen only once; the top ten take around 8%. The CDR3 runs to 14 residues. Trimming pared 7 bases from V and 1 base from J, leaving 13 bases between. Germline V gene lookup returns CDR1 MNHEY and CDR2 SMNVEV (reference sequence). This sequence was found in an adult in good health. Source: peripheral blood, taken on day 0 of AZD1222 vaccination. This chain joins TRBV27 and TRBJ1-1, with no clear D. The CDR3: CASTPRARNTEAFF. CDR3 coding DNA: TGTGCCAGCACTCCGCGGGCTAGGAACACTGAAGCTTTCTTT.